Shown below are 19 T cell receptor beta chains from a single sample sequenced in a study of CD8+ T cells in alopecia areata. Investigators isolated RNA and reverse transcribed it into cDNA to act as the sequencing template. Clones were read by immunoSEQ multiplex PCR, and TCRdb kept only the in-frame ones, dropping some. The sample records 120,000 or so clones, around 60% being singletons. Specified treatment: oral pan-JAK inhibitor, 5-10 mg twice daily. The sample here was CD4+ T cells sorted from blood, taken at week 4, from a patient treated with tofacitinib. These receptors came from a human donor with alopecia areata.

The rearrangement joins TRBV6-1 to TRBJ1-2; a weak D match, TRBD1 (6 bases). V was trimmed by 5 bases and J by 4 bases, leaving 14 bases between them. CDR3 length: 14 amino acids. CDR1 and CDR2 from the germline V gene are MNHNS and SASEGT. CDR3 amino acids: CASSSSGATYGYTF. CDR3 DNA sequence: TGTGCCAGCAGTTCCTCGGGGGCGACCTATGGCTACACCTTC.

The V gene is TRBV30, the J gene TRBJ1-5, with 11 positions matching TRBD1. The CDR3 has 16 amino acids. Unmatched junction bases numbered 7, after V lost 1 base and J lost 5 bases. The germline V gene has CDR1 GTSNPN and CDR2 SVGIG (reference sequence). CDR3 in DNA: TGTGCCTGGAGTGCAACCGGACAGGGGGCCGATCAGCCCCAGCATTTT. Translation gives CAWSATGQGADQPQHF.

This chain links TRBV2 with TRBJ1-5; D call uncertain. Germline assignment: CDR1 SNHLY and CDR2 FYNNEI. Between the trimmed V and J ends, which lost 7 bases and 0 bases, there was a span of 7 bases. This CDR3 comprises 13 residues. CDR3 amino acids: CASKVDSNQPQHF. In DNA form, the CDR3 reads TGTGCCAGCAAGGTCGATAGCAATCAGCCCCAGCATTTT.

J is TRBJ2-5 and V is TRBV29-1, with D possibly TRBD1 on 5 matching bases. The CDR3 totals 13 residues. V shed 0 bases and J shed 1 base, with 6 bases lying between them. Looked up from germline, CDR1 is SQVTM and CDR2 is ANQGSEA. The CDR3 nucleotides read TGCAGCGTTGAAGAAGGGGCCCAAGAGACCCAGTACTTC. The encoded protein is CSVEEGAQETQYF.

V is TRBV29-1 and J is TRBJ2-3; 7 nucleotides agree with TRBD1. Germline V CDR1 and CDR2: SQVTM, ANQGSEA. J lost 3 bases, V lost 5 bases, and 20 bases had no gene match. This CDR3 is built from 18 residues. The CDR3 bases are TGCAGCGTTACAAAAGGACAGATGTACAGGGGAGAGACAGATACGCAGTATTTT. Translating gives CSVTKGQMYRGETDTQYF.

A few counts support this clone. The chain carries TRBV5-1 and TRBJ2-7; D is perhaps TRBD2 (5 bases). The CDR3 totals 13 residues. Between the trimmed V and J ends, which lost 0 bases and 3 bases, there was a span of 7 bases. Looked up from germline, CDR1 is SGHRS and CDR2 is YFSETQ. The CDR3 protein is CASSLGTYYEQYF. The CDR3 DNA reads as TGCGCCAGCAGCTTGGGGACTTACTACGAGCAGTACTTC.

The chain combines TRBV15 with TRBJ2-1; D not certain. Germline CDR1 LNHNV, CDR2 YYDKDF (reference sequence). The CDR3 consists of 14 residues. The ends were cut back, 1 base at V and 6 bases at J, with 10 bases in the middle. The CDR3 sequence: CATSRGGQVNEQFF. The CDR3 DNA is TGTGCCACCAGCAGAGGTGGGCAGGTCAATGAGCAGTTCTTC.

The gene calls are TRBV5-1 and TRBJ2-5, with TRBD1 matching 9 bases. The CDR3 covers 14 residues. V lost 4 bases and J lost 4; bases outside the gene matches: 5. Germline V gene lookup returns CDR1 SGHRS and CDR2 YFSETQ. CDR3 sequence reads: CASSTGGVSETQYF. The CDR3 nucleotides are TGCGCCAGCAGCACAGGGGGCGTATCAGAGACCCAGTACTTC.

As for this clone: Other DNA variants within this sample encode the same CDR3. The CDR3, as DNA: TGCAGCGTCCTCTCGGGTAGCGGGAGCCGGGAGCTGTTTTTT. This gives the protein CSVLSGSGSRELFF. This chain connects TRBV29-1 to TRBJ2-2; the match to TRBD2 covers 9 bases. The CDR3 is made up of 14 amino acids. CDR1 and CDR2 from the germline V gene are SQVTM and ANQGSEA. The J segment lost 9 bases and the V segment lost 6 bases, leaving 11 bases of the junction unmatched.

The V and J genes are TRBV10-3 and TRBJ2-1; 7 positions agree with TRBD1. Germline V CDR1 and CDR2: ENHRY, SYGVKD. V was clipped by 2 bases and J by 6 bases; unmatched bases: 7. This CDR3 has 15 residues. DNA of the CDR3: TGTGCCATCAGTGAGCCACCTACAGGGGCCAATGAGCAGTTCTTC. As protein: CAISEPPTGANEQFF.

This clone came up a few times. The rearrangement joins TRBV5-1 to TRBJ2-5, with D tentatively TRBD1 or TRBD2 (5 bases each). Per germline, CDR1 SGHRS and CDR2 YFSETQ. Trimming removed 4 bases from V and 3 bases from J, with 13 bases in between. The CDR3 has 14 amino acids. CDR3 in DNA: TGCGCCAGCAGCCCCCAACTAGGGGAAGAGACCCAGTACTTC. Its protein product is CASSPQLGEETQYF.

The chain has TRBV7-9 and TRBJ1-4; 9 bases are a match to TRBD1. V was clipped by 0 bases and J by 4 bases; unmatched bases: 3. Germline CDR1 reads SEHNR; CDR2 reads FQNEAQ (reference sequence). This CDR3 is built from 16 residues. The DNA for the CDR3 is TGTGCCAGCAGCTTAGCGCCGGGACAGGGTAATGAAAAACTGTTTTTT. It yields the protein CASSLAPGQGNEKLFF.

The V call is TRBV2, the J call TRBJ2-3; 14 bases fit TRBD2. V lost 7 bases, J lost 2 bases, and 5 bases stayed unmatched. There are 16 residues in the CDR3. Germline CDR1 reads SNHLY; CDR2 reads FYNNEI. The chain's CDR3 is CASTRLAGGSTDTQYF. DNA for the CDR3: TGTGCCAGCACTCGACTAGCGGGAGGGTCCACAGATACGCAGTATTTT.

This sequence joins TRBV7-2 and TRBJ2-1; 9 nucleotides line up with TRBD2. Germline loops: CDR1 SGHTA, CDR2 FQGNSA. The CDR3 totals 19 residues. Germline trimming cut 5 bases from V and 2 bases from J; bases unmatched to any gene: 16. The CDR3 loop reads CASSRVFLAGSATYNEQFF. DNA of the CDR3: TGTGCCAGCAGCCGAGTTTTTCTAGCGGGATCCGCCACCTACAATGAGCAGTTCTTC.

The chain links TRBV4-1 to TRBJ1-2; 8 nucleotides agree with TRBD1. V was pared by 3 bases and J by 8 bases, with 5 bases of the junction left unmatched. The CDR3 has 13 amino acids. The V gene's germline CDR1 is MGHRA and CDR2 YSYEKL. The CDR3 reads CASSHEQGGGYTF. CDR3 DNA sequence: TGCGCCAGCAGCCACGAACAGGGGGGGGGCTACACCTTC.

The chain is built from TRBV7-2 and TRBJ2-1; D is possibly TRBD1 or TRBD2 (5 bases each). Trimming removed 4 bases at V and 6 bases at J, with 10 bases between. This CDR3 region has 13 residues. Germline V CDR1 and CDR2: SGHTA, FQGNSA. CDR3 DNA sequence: TGTGCCAGCAGCTCCGGGACCTCCAATGAGCAGTTCTTC. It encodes CASSSGTSNEQFF.

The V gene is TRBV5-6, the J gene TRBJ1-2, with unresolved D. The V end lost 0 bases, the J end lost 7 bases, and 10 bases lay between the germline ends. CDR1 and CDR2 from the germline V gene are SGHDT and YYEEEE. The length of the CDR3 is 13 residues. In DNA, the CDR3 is TGTGCCAGCAGCTTGGCAGGTGGGTTTGGCTACACCTTC. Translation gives CASSLAGGFGYTF.

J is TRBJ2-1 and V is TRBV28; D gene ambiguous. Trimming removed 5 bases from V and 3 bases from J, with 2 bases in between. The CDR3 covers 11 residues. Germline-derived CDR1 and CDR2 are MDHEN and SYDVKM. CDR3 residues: CASSRYNEQFF. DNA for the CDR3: TGTGCCAGCAGTCGCTACAATGAGCAGTTCTTC.

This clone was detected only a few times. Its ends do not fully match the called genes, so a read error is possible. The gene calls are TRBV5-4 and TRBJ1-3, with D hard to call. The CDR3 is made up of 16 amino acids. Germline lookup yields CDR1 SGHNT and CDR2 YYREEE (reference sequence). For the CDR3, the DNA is TGCGCCAGCAGCCAAGTTCTGGGCAGATATGGAAACACCATATATTTT. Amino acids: CASSQVLGRYGNTIYF.